Sequencing of this TCR beta chain was carried out in a study of identical twins. Overall study findings and caveats: Reduced insertions were recorded for abundant cord blood beta clonotypes, with no such pattern in memory repertoires.

In germline, CDR1 is ENHRY, CDR2 SYGVKD. This CDR3 spans 13 amino acids. The V end lost 3 bases, the J end lost 3 bases, and 5 bases lay between the germline ends. Each CDR3 protein is one row after TCRdb ran MiXCR on the 5' RACE reads. Among fewer than 350,000 distinct CDR3 sequences listed, about 8.9% were seen once. At least ten counts were recorded for this clonotype. The antigen is not known. The same sample was also used in a study of yellow fever vaccine responses in identical twins. That report notes: Twins reportedly had a vaccine T cell response that seemed partly convergent, partly personalized.

J is TRBJ1-4 and V is TRBV10-3, with D perhaps TRBD1 (5 bases). The TCR originated in a woman between 18 and 30 years old in good health. Sequenced: memory (CD45RO+) T cells sorted from blood. The CDR3 protein is CAISEGANEKLFF. CDR3 in DNA: TGTGCCATCAGTGAAGGGGCTAATGAAAAACTGTTTTTT.